This entry is about one TCR beta chain. The data were taken from a study of blood T cell repertoires in COVID-19. Clones were sequenced by immunoSEQ multiplex PCR, and TCRdb holds only the in-frame ones, with some missing. Of hundreds of thousands of clones listed, roughly nine tenths are singletons. Sequenced: peripheral blood. The clonotype comes from a man aged 55-75 years with COVID-19, enrolled during active disease.

The DNA of the CDR3 is TGTGCCATCAGTGAGGACTATCGCACCGGGGAGCTGTTTTTT. Its translation is CAISEDYRTGELFF. The chain joins TRBV10-3 to TRBJ2-2; TRBD2 might be the D (5 bases). The CDR3 consists of 14 residues. Germline CDR1 reads ENHRY; CDR2 reads SYGVKD. Deletions cut 2 bases from V and 4 bases from J, with 8 bases between.